The T cell receptor beta chain described here comes from a study of shared clonotypes between healthy human individuals. The germline V gene has CDR1 ENHRY and CDR2 SYGVKD. V was clipped by 8 bases and J by 1 base; unmatched bases: 10. CDR3 length: 16 residues. TCRdb keeps only in-frame clones here, not all; method: immunoSEQ multiplex PCR. The repertoire includes more than 400,000 clones, 70% to 85% of them detected once, and about 12% sits in the top ten. The J gene is TRBJ2-5, the V gene TRBV10-3, with 10 bases that match TRBD2. The sample consisted of PBMCs. The sequence was collected from a woman between 40 and 50 years old in good health. Some clones in this sample may be carry-over from other donors' samples. The DNA for the CDR3 is TGTGCCATCGCGGCACGGAGCGGGGGGGCCCAAGAGACCCAGTACTTC. Its protein product is CAIAARSGGAQETQYF.